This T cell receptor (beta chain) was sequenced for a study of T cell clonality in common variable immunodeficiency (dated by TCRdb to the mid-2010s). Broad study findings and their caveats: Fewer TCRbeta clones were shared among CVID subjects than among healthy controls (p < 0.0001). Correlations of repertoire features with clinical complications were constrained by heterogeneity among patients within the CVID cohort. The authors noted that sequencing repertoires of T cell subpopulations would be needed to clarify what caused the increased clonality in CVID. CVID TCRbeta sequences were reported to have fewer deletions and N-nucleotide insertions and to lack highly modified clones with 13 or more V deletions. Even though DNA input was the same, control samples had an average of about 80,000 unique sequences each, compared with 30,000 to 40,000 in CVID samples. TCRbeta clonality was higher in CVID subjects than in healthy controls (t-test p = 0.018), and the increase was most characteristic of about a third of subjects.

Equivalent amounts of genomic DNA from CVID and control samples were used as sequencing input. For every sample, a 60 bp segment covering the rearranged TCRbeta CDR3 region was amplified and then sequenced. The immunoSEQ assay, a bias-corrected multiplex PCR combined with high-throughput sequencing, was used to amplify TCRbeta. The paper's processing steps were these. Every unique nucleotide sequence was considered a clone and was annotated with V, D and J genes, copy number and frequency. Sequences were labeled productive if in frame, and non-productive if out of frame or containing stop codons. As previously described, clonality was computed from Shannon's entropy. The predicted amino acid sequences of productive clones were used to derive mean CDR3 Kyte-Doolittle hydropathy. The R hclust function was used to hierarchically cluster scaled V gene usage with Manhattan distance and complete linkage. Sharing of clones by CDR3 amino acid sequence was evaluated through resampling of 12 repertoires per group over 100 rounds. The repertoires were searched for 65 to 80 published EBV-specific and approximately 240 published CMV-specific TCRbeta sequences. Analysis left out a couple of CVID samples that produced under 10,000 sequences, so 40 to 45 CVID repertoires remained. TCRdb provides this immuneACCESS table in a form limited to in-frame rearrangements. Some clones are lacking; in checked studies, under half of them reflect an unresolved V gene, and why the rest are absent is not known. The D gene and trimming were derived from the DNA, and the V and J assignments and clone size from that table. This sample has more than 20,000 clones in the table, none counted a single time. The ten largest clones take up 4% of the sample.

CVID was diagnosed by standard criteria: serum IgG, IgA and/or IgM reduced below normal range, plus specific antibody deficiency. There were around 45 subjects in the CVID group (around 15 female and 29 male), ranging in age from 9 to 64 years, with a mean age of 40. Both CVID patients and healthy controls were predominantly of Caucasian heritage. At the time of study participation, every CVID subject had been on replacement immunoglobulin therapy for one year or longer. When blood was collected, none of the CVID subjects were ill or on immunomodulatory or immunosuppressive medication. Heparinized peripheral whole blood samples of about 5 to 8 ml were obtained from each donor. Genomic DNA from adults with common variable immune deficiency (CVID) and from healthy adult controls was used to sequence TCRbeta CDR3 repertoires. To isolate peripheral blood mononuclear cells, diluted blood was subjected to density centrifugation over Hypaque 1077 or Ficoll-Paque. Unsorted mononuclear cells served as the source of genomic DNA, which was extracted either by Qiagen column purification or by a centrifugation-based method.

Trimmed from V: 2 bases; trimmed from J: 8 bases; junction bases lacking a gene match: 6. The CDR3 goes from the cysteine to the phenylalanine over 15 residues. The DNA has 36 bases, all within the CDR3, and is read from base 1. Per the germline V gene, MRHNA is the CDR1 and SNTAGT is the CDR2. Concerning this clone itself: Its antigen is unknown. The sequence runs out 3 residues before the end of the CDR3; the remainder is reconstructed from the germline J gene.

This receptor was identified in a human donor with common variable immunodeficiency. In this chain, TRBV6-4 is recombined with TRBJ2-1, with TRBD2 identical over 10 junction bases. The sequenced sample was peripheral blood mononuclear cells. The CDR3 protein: CASSDSGRGVDEQFF. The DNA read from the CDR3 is TGTGCCAGCAGTGACAGCGGGAGGGGTGTCGATGAG.